This TCR beta chain comes out of a study of response to subunit inactivated influenza vaccine. Each CDR3 protein gets one entry after TCRdb re-called the RT-PCR reads with MiXCR. The table lists about 800,000 distinct CDR3 sequences, around 20% of them singletons. As for this clonotype: Its matching antigen is unknown.

Findings and limits, study-wide: Researchers suggested that each seasonal influenza vaccination recruits few new T cells.

Germline CDR1 LGHNA, CDR2 YNFKEQ. This CDR3 has 17 residues. The J segment lost 4 bases and the V segment lost 2 bases, leaving 7 bases of the junction unmatched. The sequences come from PBMCs from blood, collected roughly 5 days after vaccination. The chain employs TRBV4-2 and TRBJ2-7, with TRBD2 identical over 14 bases. This sequence originates from a man in his forties or fifties who received an inactivated influenza vaccine. CDR3 loop: CASSQLGLAGGGYEQYF. As DNA, the CDR3 is TGTGCCAGCAGCCAACTTGGACTAGCGGGGGGCGGGTACGAGCAGTACTTC.